This T cell receptor (beta chain) derives from a study of T cell responses to AZD1222 COVID-19 vaccine. Only in-frame clones appear in the TCRdb table, and some are missing; sequencing was by immunoSEQ multiplex PCR. The sample contains some 49,000 clones, over 65% of which appear only once. Notes on the study in general: Researchers took repertoire samples only after the peak T cell response had come. In the spike-specific TCR repertoire, nearly half reportedly target unmutated variant regions.

A remark on this clone: Its target is not known.

Trimming took 4 bases from V and 12 from J; bases not matched to a gene: 4. Germline CDR1 and CDR2: SGHTA and FQGNSA. The CDR3 has 14 residues. Specimen: peripheral blood, collected on day 0 of AZD1222 vaccination. The origin of this receptor is an adult in good health. The chain couples TRBV7-2 to TRBJ2-3; 16 positions agree with TRBD2. CDR3 sequence reads: CASSSGTSGGAQYF. CDR3 sequence (DNA): TGTGCCAGCAGCTCCGGGACTAGCGGGGGGGCCCAGTATTTT.